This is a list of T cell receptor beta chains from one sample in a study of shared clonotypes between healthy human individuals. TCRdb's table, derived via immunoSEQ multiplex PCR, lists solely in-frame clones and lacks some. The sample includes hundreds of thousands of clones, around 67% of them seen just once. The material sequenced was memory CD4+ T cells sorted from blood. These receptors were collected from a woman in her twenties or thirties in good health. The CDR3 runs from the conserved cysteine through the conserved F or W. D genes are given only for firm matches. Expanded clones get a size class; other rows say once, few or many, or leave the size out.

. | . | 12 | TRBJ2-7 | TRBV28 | CASSFATYEQYF | TGTGCCAGCAGTTTCGCGACCTACGAGCAGTACTTC
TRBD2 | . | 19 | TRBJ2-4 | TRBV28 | CASPPAGLAGGGAKNIQYF | TGTGCCAGCCCGCCAGCGGGACTAGCGGGAGGGGGAGCCAAAAACATTCAGTACTTC
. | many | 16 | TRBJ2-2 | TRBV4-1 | CASSQLAGYNTGELFF | TGCGCCAGCAGCCAACTCGCCGGATATAACACCGGGGAGCTGTTTTTT
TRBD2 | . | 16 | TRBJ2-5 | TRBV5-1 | CASSRRASGSMETQYF | TGCGCCAGCAGTCGCAGGGCTAGCGGGAGTATGGAGACCCAGTACTTC
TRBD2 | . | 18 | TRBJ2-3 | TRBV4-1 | CASSQDFPLLSGTDTQYF | TGCGCCAGCAGCCAAGACTTCCCCCTCCTTAGCGGGACAGATACGCAGTATTTT
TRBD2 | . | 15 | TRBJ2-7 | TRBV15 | CATSRDVAGAAEQYF | TGTGCCACCAGCAGAGACGTAGCGGGAGCTGCCGAGCAGTACTTC
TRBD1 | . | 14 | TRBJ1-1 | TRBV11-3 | CASSDRGRGTEAFF | TGTGCCAGCAGCGACAGGGGGAGAGGCACTGAAGCTTTCTTT
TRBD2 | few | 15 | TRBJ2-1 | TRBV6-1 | CASSAIAGVGNEQFF | TGTGCCAGCAGTGCTATAGCGGGAGTCGGCAATGAGCAGTTCTTC
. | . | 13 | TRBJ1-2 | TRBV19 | CASSRDSHYGYTF | TGTGCCAGTAGTAGAGACAGCCACTATGGCTACACCTTC
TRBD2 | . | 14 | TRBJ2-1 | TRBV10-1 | CASSAGGRYNEQFF | TGCGCCAGCTCTGCGGGAGGAAGATACAATGAGCAGTTCTTC
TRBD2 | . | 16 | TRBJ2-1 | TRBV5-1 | CASSIGGSGGYNEQFF | TGCGCCAGCAGTATAGGGGGTTCGGGAGGGTACAATGAGCAGTTCTTC
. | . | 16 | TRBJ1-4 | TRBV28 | CASSLGSRLTNEKLFF | TGTGCCAGCAGTTTAGGCTCCAGGTTAACTAATGAAAAACTGTTTTTT
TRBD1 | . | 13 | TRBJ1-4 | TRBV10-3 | CASTGGKGEKLFF | TGTGCCAGTACAGGGGGCAAAGGTGAAAAACTGTTTTTT
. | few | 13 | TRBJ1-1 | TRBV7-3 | CASSRGGDREAFF | TGTGCCAGCAGCCGGGGAGGAGACAGGGAAGCTTTCTTT
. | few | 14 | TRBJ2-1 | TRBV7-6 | CASSFRRGSNEQFF | TGTGCCAGCAGCTTTAGAAGGGGCAGCAATGAGCAGTTCTTC
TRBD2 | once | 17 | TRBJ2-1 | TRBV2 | CASSEGVRTSGPNEQFF | TGTGCCAGCAGTGAGGGGGTTAGGACTAGCGGGCCCAATGAGCAGTTCTTC
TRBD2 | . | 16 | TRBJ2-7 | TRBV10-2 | CASSESALAGRSGQYF | TGCGCCAGCAGTGAGTCGGCCCTAGCGGGGAGGTCCGGGCAGTACTTC
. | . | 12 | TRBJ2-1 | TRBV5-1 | CASSLSWDEQFF | TGCGCCAGCAGCTTGAGTTGGGATGAGCAGTTCTTC
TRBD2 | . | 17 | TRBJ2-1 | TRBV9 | CASSAGTSGSAYNEQFF | TGTGCCAGCAGCGCGGGGACTAGCGGGTCCGCCTACAATGAGCAGTTCTTC
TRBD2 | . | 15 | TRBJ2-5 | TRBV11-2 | CASSPTSGPQETQYF | TGTGCCAGCAGCCCGACTAGCGGCCCGCAAGAGACCCAGTACTTC
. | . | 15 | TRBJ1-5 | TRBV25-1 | CASRPPGGDNQPQHF | TGTGCCAGCAGGCCACCAGGAGGAGACAATCAGCCCCAGCATTTT
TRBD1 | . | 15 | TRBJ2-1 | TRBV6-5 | CASLRTGGSYNEQFF | TGTGCCAGCCTTAGAACAGGGGGCTCCTACAATGAGCAGTTCTTC